These 27 T cell receptor beta chains share one sample of origin, sequenced in a study of blood T cell repertoires in COVID-19. TCRdb keeps only in-frame clones here, not all; method: immunoSEQ multiplex PCR. The sample contains some 150,000 clones, about four fifths of which appear only once. Sequencing was done on a sample of PBMCs or T cells enriched from blood (not recorded which). All receptors come from a woman younger than 35 who had been exposed to COVID-19.

The V call is TRBV7-9, the J call TRBJ2-2; 10 positions agree with TRBD1. Looked up from germline, CDR1 is SEHNR and CDR2 is FQNEAQ (reference sequence). The CDR3 spans 17 residues. Trimming removed 4 bases from V and 0 bases from J; junction bases left unmatched: 5. CDR3 coding DNA: TGTGCCAGCAGCTACCCCGGGACAGGGGCGAACACCGGGGAGCTGTTTTTT. Protein product: CASSYPGTGANTGELFF.

This chain joins TRBV6-5 and TRBJ2-2; D unclear. V was clipped by 6 bases and J by 3 bases, with 11 bases between them. The germline V gene has CDR1 MNHEY and CDR2 SVGAGI. The CDR3 consists of 14 residues. The CDR3 DNA reads as TGTGCCAGCAGCAAAAGTAGTGACACCGGGGAGCTGTTTTTT. This gives the protein CASSKSSDTGELFF.

The rearrangement joins TRBV7-9 to TRBJ2-1; 8 bases fit TRBD2. Germline V gives CDR1 SEHNR, CDR2 FQNEAQ (reference sequence). Unmatched junction bases numbered 7, after V lost 5 bases and J lost 1 base. The CDR3 sequence is 16 residues long. The CDR3 sequence: CASSQTSGRSYNEQFF. The CDR3, as DNA: TGTGCCAGCAGCCAAACTAGCGGTCGATCCTACAATGAGCAGTTCTTC. Supplemented by reference TRBV7-9 and TRBJ2-1, the full variable domain reads DTGVSQNPRHKITKRGQNVTFRCDPISEHNRLYWYRQTLGQGPEFLTYFQNEAQLEKSRLLSDRFSAERPKGSFSTLEIQRTEQGDSAMYLCASSQTSGRSYNEQFFGPGTRLTVL.

This chain uses TRBV11-2 with TRBJ1-2; no definite D call. Trimming stripped 0 bases from V and 3 bases from J, with 11 bases between. In germline, CDR1 is SGHAT, CDR2 FQNNGV. The CDR3 has 15 residues. The CDR3 protein is CASSLDRGSHYGYTF. The DNA for the CDR3 is TGTGCCAGCAGCTTAGATAGAGGCAGTCACTATGGCTACACCTTC.

The table lists this clone with a count of one. The chain carries TRBV5-4 and TRBJ2-7, with D tentatively TRBD2 (5 bases). Trimming stripped 4 bases from V and 4 bases from J, with 9 bases between. This CDR3 region has 12 residues. In germline, CDR1 is SGHNT, CDR2 YYREEE (reference sequence). Here the CDR3 reads CASSLDLYEQYF. For the CDR3, the DNA is TGTGCCAGCAGCCTGGACTTATACGAGCAGTACTTC.

The V call is TRBV21-1, the J call TRBJ2-2; the table assigns TRBD1, which was not confirmed against the DNA. TRBV21-1 is marked as a pseudogene. The CDR3 spans 17 residues. The CDR3 nucleotides are TGTGCCAGCAGCAAAGTTAGGACAGGCGAGGTCACCGGGGAGCTGTTTTTT. Translation: CASSKVRTGEVTGELFF.

The chain links TRBV5-1 to TRBJ2-5; 10 nucleotides agree with TRBD1. V lost 2 bases to trimming and J lost 3 bases; unmatched junction nucleotides: 1. Germline V gene lookup returns CDR1 SGHRS and CDR2 YFSETQ. The CDR3 is 14 residues long. The CDR3 DNA reads TGCGCCAGCAGCTTTGGGACAGGGGAAGAGACCCAGTACTTC. Protein sequence: CASSFGTGEETQYF.

The V call is TRBV7-3, the J call TRBJ2-7; TRBD2 matches at 7 bases. Germline CDR1 SGHTA, CDR2 FQGTGA. This CDR3 has 23 amino acids. Trimming took 1 base from V and 3 from J; bases not matched to a gene: 30. As DNA, the CDR3 is TGTGCCAGCAGCTTAATGTGGACTAGGGTTAAGGCGGGAAGGATCAGGGATCACTACGAGCAGTACTTC. Its protein is CASSLMWTRVKAGRIRDHYEQYF.

The V call is TRBV7-9, the J call TRBJ1-2, with TRBD1 identical over 7 bases. Germline V gene lookup returns CDR1 SEHNR and CDR2 FQNEAQ (reference sequence). This CDR3 spans 15 amino acids. Losses at the gene ends were 5 bases for V and 4 bases for J; bases not matched to a gene: 10. CDR3 protein: CASSQRGGAIYGYTF. CDR3 in DNA: TGTGCCAGCAGCCAAAGAGGGGGCGCAATCTATGGCTACACCTTC.

V and J are TRBV28 and TRBJ2-7; the D gene is possibly TRBD2 (5 bases). Between the trimmed V and J ends, which lost 3 bases and 4 bases, there was a span of 16 bases. CDR1 and CDR2 (germline): MDHEN, SYDVKM. The CDR3 loop spans 15 amino acids. The CDR3 nucleotides are TGTGCCAGCAGTTTTTGGAGCGGACCTCCGTACGAGCAGTACTTC. It encodes CASSFWSGPPYEQYF.

The chain employs TRBV21-1 and TRBJ1-3; TRBD1, as called in the table, went unchecked against the DNA. TRBV21-1 has pseudogene status. CDR3 size: 19 residues. CDR3 sequence (DNA): TGTGCCAGCAGCAAAGCGAAGGGACAGGTCCTAATCTCTGGAAACACCATATATTTT. Amino acid sequence: CASSKAKGQVLISGNTIYF.

The chain carries TRBV11-2 and TRBJ1-1; possibly TRBD1 for D (6 bases). The CDR3 spans 15 residues. Per the germline V gene, CDR1 is SGHAT and CDR2 is FQNNGV. Trimming shortened V by 0 bases and J by 4 bases, and 12 bases separated the two germline ends. For the CDR3, the DNA is TGTGCCAGCAGCTTAGATACAGGGCCGGGCACTGAAGCTTTCTTT. Its protein product is CASSLDTGPGTEAFF.

The chain joins TRBV5-1 to TRBJ2-3; D remains ambiguous. CDR1 is SGHRS and CDR2 is YFSETQ in the germline V gene. CDR3 size: 15 residues. V gave up 1 base and J gave up 0 bases, with 9 bases separating them. CDR3 bases: TGCGCCAGCAGCTTGCAGTCTTCTAGCACAGATACGCAGTATTTT. Translation gives CASSLQSSSTDTQYF. The whole variable domain, remainder taken from reference TRBV5-1 and TRBJ2-3, is KAGVTQTPRYLIKTRGQQVTLSCSPISGHRSVSWYQQTPGQGLQFLFEYFSETQRNKGNFPGRFSGRQFSNSRSEMNVSTLELGDSALYLCASSLQSSSTDTQYFGPGTRLTVL.

This chain connects TRBV6-2 or TRBV6-3 to TRBJ1-2, with D possibly TRBD1 on 6 matching bases. V was trimmed by 5 bases and J by 5 bases, leaving 12 bases between them. Germline values: CDR1 MNHEY, CDR2 SVGEGT. The CDR3 totals 13 residues. This chain's CDR3 is CASSRTVGYGYTF. The CDR3 nucleotides are TGTGCCAGCAGTCGGACAGTCGGTTATGGCTACACCTTC.

This chain joins TRBV7-3 and TRBJ1-1; 9 positions match TRBD1. With V trimmed by 4 bases and J by 5 bases, 8 bases remained unmatched. Per the germline V gene, CDR1 is SGHTA and CDR2 is FQGTGA. The length of the CDR3 is 15 residues. CDR3: CASSSSGTGWTEAFF. The CDR3 nucleotides read TGTGCCAGCAGCTCGTCCGGGACAGGGTGGACTGAAGCTTTCTTT.

The V gene is TRBV6-1, the J gene TRBJ2-1; 9 bases align to TRBD2. The V segment lost 0 bases and the J segment 3 bases; nucleotides outside the gene matches: 12. The germline gives CDR1 MNHNS, CDR2 SASEGT. The CDR3 has 19 amino acids. This chain's CDR3 is CASSEALRGAGGRYNEQFF. CDR3 DNA sequence: TGTGCCAGCAGTGAAGCGCTTCGAGGAGCGGGAGGCCGCTACAATGAGCAGTTCTTC.

A single count supports this clone. The rearrangement uses TRBV15 and TRBJ2-2; 8 nucleotides line up with TRBD2. V shed 2 bases and J 4 bases; nucleotides not matched to a gene: 18. There are 20 residues in the CDR3. Germline V gene lookup returns CDR1 LNHNV and CDR2 YYDKDF (reference sequence). CDR3 nucleotides: TGTGCCACCAGCAGACCGCATCATCAGCGGGAGAGGATTCGCACCGGGGAGCTGTTTTTT. Encoded protein: CATSRPHHQRERIRTGELFF.

The chain links TRBV2 to TRBJ1-1; tentatively, D is TRBD1 (6 bases). V was cut by 8 bases and J by 0 bases, with 19 bases left in between. The CDR3 has 16 residues. Germline CDR1 SNHLY, CDR2 FYNNEI. The CDR3 loop is CASRPTGTRLNTEAFF. The CDR3 region has the DNA TGTGCCAGCCGGCCCACAGGGACGCGGCTGAACACTGAAGCTTTCTTT.

This clone came up once. J is TRBJ2-7 and V is TRBV20-1; 9 positions agree with TRBD2. The CDR3 loop spans 11 amino acids. The germline CDR1 and CDR2 sequences are DFQATT and SNEGSKA (reference sequence). J lost 6 bases, V lost 7 bases, and 4 bases had no gene match. As DNA, the CDR3 is TGCAGTGTAGCGGGAGACGGCGAGCAGTACTTC. Protein product: CSVAGDGEQYF.

The chain uses TRBV11-1 and TRBJ2-7; 8 bases map to TRBD1. Trimming at V came to 3 bases and at J to 9 bases, leaving 7 bases not matched to a gene. The germline gives CDR1 SGHAT, CDR2 FQDESV (reference sequence). CDR3 length: 13 amino acids. Written as DNA, the CDR3 is TGTGCCAGCAGCTTCCTCTTAGGACAGGGGCAGTACTTC. Translating it yields CASSFLLGQGQYF.

This clone was seen a single time. V and J are TRBV10-1 and TRBJ1-1, with 8 bases lining up with TRBD1. The CDR3 spans 15 residues. Losses at the gene ends were 3 bases for V and 3 bases for J; bases not matched to a gene: 6. Germline V gives CDR1 WNHNN, CDR2 SYGVQD (reference sequence). The CDR3, as DNA: TGCGCCAGCAGTGATACACAGGGGGGCGACACTGAAGCTTTCTTT. Its protein product is CASSDTQGGDTEAFF.

This chain links TRBV7-2 with TRBJ2-3; a weak D match, TRBD1 (5 bases). From germline, CDR1 is SGHTA and CDR2 FQGNSA. With 6 bases removed from V and 0 bases from J, the gap between germline ends came to 10 bases. The CDR3 loop spans 14 amino acids. CDR3 sequence (DNA): TGTGCCAGCAGGACGACAGCAAGCACAGATACGCAGTATTTT. The encoded protein is CASRTTASTDTQYF.

This clone showed up just once. V and J are TRBV30 and TRBJ2-2, with 7 bases aligning to TRBD1. Germline CDR1 is GTSNPN and CDR2 is SVGIG (reference sequence). Germline trimming cut 3 bases from V and 3 bases from J; bases unmatched to any gene: 7. The CDR3 is 15 residues long. CDR3 sequence: CAWRIGGLDTGELFF. As DNA, the CDR3 is TGTGCCTGGAGGATAGGGGGCTTGGACACCGGGGAGCTGTTTTTT.

This clone appeared a few times. V gene TRBV10-3 combines with J gene TRBJ1-1; unclear D gene. Germline values: CDR1 ENHRY, CDR2 SYGVKD. This CDR3 is 14 amino acids long. Between the trimmed V and J ends, which lost 4 bases and 0 bases, there was a span of 9 bases. DNA for the CDR3: TGTGCCATCAGTGTGGGCAGCATGAACACTGAAGCTTTCTTT. Its translation: CAISVGSMNTEAFF.

The V call is TRBV3-1 (or the pseudogene TRBV3-2), the J call TRBJ1-6; maybe TRBD1 (5 bases). The CDR3 is 15 residues long. Trimming removed 4 bases at V and 5 bases at J, with 12 bases between. CDR1 LGHDT and CDR2 YNNKEL come from the germline V gene (reference sequence). CDR3 nucleotide sequence: TGTGCCAGCAGCCGCGGTGGGACTGATAATTCACCCCTCCACTTT. Its translation is CASSRGGTDNSPLHF.

The J gene is TRBJ2-2, the V gene TRBV5-6; 10 nucleotides agree with TRBD2. This CDR3 comprises 16 residues. V dropped 0 bases and J dropped 4; count of bases not matched to a gene: 3. Germline CDR1 SGHDT, CDR2 YYEEEE. The CDR3 protein is CASSLEASGGTGELFF. The CDR3 DNA reads as TGTGCCAGCAGCTTGGAGGCTAGCGGGGGCACCGGGGAGCTGTTTTTT.

The rearrangement joins TRBV7-9 to TRBJ1-3; D gene uncertain. Germline CDR1 and CDR2: SEHNR and FQNEAQ (reference sequence). The V gene lost 1 base and the J gene lost 0 bases, with 10 bases spanning the gap. The CDR3 consists of 16 residues. Here the CDR3 DNA reads TGTGCCAGCAGCTTAGGGTTAGGCGGCTCTGGAAACACCATATATTTT. It yields the protein CASSLGLGGSGNTIYF.